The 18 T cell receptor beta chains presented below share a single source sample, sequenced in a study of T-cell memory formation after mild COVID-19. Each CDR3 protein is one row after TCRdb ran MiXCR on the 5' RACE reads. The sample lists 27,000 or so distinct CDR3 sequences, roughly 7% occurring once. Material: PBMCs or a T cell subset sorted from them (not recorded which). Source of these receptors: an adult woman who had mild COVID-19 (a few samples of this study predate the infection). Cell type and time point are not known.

CDR3 nucleotides: TGTGCCAGCAGTGGGGCAGGAGGCTCGGAGCAGCCCCAGCATTTT. This translates into CASSGAGGSEQPQHF. The chain links TRBV12-3 or TRBV12-4 to TRBJ1-5; perhaps TRBD1 as D (5 bases). V was cut by 5 bases and J by 7 bases, with 18 bases left in between. This CDR3 is built from 15 residues.

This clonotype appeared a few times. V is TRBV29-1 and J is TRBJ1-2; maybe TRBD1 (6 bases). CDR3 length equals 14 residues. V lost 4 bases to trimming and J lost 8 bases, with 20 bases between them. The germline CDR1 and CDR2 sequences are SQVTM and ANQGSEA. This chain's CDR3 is CSVVERQATIGYTF. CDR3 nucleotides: TGCAGCGTTGTAGAGAGACAGGCGACCATCGGCTACACCTTC.

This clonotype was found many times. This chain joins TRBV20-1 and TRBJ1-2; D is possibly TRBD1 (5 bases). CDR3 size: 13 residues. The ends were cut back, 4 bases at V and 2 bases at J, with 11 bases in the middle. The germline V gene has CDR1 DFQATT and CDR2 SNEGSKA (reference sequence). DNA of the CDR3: TGCAGTGCTACAGGGAATCGGAACTATGGCTACACCTTC. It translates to CSATGNRNYGYTF.

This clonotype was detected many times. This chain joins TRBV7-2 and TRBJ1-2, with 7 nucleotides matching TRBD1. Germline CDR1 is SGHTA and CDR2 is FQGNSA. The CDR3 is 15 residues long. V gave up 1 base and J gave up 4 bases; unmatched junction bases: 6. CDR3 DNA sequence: TGTGCCAGCAGCTTAGTGGTCGACAGGGCCTATGGCTACACCTTC. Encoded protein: CASSLVVDRAYGYTF. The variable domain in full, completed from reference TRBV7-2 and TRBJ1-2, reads GAGVSQSPSNKVTEKGKDVELRCDPISGHTALYWYRQSLGQGLEFLIYFQGNSAPDKSGLPSDRFSAERTGGSVSTLTIQRTQQEDSAVYLCASSLVVDRAYGYTFGSGTRLTVV.

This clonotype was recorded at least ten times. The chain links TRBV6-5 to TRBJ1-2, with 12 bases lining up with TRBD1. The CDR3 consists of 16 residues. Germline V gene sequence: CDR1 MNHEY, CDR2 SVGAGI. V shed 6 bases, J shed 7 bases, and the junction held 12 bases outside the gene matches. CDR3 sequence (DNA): TGTGCCAGCAGAGATACGGGACAGGGGGCTGTATCTGGCTACACCTTC. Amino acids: CASRDTGQGAVSGYTF.

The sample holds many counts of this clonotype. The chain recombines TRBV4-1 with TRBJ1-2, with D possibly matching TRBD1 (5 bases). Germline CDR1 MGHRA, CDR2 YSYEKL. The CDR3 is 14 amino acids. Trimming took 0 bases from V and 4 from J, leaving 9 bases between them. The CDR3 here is CASSQDTGGYGYTF. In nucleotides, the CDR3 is TGCGCCAGCAGCCAAGATACGGGGGGCTATGGCTACACCTTC.

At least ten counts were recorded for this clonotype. This chain's CDR3 is CASSQLLTSGGDKAGELFF. CDR3 nucleotides: TGCGCCAGCAGCCAATTACTGACTAGCGGGGGGGATAAGGCCGGGGAGCTGTTTTTT. V is TRBV4-1 and J is TRBJ2-2, with 14 nucleotides matching TRBD2. The V segment lost 2 bases and the J segment 6 bases; nucleotides outside the gene matches: 11. This CDR3 comprises 19 residues. The germline V gene encodes CDR1 MGHRA and CDR2 YSYEKL.

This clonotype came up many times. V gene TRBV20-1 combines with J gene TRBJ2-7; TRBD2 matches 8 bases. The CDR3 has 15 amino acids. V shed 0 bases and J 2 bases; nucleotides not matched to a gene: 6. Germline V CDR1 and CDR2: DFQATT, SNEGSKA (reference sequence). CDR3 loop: CSARDSSGATYEQYF. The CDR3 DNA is TGCAGTGCTAGAGATAGTAGCGGGGCTACCTACGAGCAGTACTTC.

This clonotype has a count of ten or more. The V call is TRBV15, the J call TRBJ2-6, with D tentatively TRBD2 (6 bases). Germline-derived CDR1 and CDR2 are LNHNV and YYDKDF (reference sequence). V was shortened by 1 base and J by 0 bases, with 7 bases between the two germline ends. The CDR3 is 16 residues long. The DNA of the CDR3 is TGTGCCACCAGCAGAGTGGGGGGCTCTGGGGCCAACGTCCTGACTTTC. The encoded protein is CATSRVGGSGANVLTF.

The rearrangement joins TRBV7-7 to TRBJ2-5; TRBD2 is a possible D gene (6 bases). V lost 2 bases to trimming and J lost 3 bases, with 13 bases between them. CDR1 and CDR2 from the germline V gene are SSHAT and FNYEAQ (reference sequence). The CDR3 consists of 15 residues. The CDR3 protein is CASSLRRGSEETQYF. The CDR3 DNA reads TGTGCCAGCAGCTTACGCCGGGGGTCCGAAGAGACCCAGTACTTC.

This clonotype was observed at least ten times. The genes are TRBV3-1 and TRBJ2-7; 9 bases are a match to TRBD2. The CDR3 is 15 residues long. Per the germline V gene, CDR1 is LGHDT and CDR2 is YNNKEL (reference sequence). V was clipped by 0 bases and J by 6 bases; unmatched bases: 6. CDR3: CASSQDTAGGLEQYF. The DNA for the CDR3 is TGTGCCAGCAGCCAAGATACTGCGGGAGGGCTCGAGCAGTACTTC.

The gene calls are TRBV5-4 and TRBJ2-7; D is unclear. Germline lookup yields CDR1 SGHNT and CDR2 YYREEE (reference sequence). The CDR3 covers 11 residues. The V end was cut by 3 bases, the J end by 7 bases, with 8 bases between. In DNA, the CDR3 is TGTGCCAGCAGCTCGTATGGGGAGCAGTACTTC. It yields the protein CASSSYGEQYF.

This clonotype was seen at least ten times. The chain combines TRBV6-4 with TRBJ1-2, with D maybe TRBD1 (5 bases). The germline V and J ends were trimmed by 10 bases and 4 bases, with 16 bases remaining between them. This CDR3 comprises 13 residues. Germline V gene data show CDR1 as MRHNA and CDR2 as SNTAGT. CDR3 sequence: CATRQPGGYGYTF. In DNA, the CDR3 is TGTGCCACCCGACAGCCCGGCGGCTATGGCTACACCTTC.

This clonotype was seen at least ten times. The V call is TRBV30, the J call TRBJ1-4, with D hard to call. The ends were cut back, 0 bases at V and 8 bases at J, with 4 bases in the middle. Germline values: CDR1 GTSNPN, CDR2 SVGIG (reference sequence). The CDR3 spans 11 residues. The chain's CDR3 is CAWSVGEKLFF. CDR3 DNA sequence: TGTGCCTGGAGTGTAGGCGAAAAACTGTTTTTT.

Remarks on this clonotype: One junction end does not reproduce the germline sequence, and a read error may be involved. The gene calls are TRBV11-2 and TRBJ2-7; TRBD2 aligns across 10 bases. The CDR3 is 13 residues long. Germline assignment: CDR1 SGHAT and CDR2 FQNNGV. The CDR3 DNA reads TGTGCCAGCAGCTCCGGTCTAGCGGGAGTACCGGACTTC. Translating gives CASSSGLAGVPDF.

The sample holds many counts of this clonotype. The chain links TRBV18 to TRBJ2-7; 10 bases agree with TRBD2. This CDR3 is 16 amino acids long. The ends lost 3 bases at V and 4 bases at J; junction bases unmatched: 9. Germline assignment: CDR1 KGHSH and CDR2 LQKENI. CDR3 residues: CASSPPGTSVLYEQYF. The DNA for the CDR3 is TGTGCCAGCTCACCCCCCGGGACTAGCGTCCTGTACGAGCAGTACTTC.

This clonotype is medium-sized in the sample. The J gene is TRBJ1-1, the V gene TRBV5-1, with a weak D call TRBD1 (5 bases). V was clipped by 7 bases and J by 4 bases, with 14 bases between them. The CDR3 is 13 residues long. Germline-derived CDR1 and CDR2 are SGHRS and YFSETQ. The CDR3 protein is CASSSAQVTEAFF. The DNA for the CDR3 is TGCGCCAGCTCGTCGGCACAGGTCACTGAAGCTTTCTTT.

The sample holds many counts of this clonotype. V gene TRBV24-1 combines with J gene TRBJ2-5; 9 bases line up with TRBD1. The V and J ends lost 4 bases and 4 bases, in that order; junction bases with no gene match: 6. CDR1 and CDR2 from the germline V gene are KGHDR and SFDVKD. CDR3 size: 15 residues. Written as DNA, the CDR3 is TGTGCCACCAGTGACCAGGACAGGGGCAGAGAGACCCAGTACTTC. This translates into CATSDQDRGRETQYF.